Detailed here is one TCR beta chain. This entry belongs to a study of T cells expressing NK-cell markers. About the study: It was sorted CD3+CD56+NKG2C+, CD3+CD56+NKG2C- and CD3+CD56-NKG2C+ T cells that supplied the TCR beta repertoires.

TCRdb re-called the 5' RACE reads; every CDR3 protein appears as one record, without DNA. The sample totals approximately 440,000 distinct CDR3 sequences. Germline V gene lookup returns CDR1 DFQATT and CDR2 SNEGSKA (reference sequence). This CDR3 has 14 amino acids. Sequenced input: blood T cells: a sorted CD56 or NKG2C T cell subset, CD4+ or CD8+ T cells, or bulk PBMC T cells (not recorded which). This sequence was found in a woman between 50 and 59 years old in good health. The chain couples TRBV20-1 to TRBJ2-7; the TCRdb D gene call, TRBD2, has no DNA to confirm it. CDR3 sequence reads: CSASELAGGYEQYF.